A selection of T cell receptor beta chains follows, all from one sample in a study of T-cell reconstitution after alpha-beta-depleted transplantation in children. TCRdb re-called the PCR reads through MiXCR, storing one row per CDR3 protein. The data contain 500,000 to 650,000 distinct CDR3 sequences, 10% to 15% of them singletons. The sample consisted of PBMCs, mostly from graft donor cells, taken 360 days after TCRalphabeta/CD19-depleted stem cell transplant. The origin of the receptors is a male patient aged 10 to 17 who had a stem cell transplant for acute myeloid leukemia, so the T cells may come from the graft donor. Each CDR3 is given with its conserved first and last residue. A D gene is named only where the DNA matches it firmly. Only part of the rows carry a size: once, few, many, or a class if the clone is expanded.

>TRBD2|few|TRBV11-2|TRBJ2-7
CASSLTWTSGSLSYEQYF
TGTGCCAGCAGCCTGACCTGGACTAGCGGGTCCCTATCCTACGAGCAGTACTTC
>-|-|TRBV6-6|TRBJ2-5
CASRSSAVTQYF
TGTGCCAGCAGGTCTAGCGCCGTGACCCAGTACTTC
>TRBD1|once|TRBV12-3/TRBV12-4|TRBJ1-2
CASSFLQGAAKYGYTF
TGTGCCAGCAGTTTCCTCCAGGGGGCGGCTAAGTATGGCTACACCTTC
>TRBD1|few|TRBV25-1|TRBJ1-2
CASSEAGGMYGYTF
TGTGCCAGCAGTGAGGCAGGGGGGATGTATGGCTACACCTTC
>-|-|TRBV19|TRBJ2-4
CASSPESKNIQYF
TGTGCCAGTAGCCCGGAGAGTAAAAACATTCAGTACTTC
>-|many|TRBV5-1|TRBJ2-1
CASSLDASPYNEQFF
TGCGCCAGCAGCTTGGACGCCTCGCCCTACAATGAGCAGTTCTTC
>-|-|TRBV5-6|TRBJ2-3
CASSLLGTTRTDTQYF
TGTGCCAGCAGCTTGTTGGGAACCACTCGCACAGATACGCAGTATTTT
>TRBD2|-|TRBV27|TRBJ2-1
CASSLFSGTYNEQFF
TGTGCCAGCAGTTTATTTAGCGGGACCTACAATGAGCAGTTCTTC
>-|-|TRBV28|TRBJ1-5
CASSPQGRNQPQHF
TGTGCCAGCAGTCCTCAGGGGCGTAATCAGCCCCAGCATTTT
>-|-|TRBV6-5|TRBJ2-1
CASRRVSEQFF
TGTGCCAGCAGGCGGGTCAGTGAGCAGTTCTTC
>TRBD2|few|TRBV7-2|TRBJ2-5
CATVMWGGGGETQYF
TGTGCCACTGTCATGTGGGGGGGTGGCGGAGAGACCCAGTACTTC
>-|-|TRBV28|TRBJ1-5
CASSIREPTFSNQPQHF
TGTGCCAGCAGCATACGGGAGCCGACGTTTAGCAATCAGCCCCAGCATTTT
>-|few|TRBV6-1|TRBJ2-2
CASSRGPLGAGELFF
TGTGCCAGCAGCCGGGGCCCCTTGGGAGCCGGGGAGCTGTTTTTT
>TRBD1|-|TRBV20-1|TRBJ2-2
CSARGWGQENTGELFF
TGCAGTGCTAGGGGGTGGGGACAGGAGAACACCGGGGAGCTGTTTTTT
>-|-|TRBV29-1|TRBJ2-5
CSVRRPEGETQYF
TGCAGCGTTCGGAGACCGGAAGGGGAGACCCAGTACTTC
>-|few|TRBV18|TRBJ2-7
CASSPFTFGEEYF
TGTGCCAGCTCACCATTTACTTTTGGGGAGGAGTACTTC
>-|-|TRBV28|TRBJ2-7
CASKPGPEQYF
TGTGCCAGCAAACCAGGACCCGAGCAGTACTTC
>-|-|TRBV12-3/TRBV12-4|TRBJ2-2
CASATVPTGELFF
TGTGCCAGCGCTACAGTGCCCACCGGGGAGCTGTTTTTT
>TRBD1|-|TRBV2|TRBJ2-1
CASSEDGTGGDEFF
TGTGCCAGCAGTGAAGATGGGACAGGGGGAGATGAGTTCTTC
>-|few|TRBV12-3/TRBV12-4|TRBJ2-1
CASSLDRPYGGQFF
TGTGCCAGCAGTTTAGACAGGCCCTACGGTGGGCAGTTCTTC
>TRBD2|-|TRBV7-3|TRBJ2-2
CASSSSGLAGELFF
TGTGCCAGCAGCTCCTCGGGACTAGCCGGGGAGCTGTTTTTT
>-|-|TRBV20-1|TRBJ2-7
CSASTGIHEQYF
TGCAGTGCAAGTACAGGGATCCACGAGCAGTACTTC
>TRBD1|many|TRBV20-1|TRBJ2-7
CSADGQGVYEQYF
TGCAGTGCTGATGGACAGGGGGTGTACGAGCAGTACTTC
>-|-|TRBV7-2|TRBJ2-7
CASSLVPAAYEQYF
TGTGCCAGCAGCTTAGTCCCCGCCGCCTACGAGCAGTACTTC
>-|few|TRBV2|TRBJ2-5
CASSGTQYF
TGTGCCAGCAGCGGGACCCAGTACTTC
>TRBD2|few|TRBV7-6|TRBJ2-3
CATVPLAGGADTQYF
TGTGCCACCGTCCCCTTAGCGGGAGGGGCAGATACGCAGTATTTT
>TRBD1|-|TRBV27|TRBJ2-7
CASSLNRGPRPYEQYF
TGTGCCAGCAGTCTGAACAGGGGCCCAAGGCCCTACGAGCAGTACTTC
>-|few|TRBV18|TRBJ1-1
CASSLRADTEAFF
TGTGCCAGCTCACTTAGAGCGGACACTGAAGCTTTCTTT
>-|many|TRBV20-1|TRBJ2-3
CSAEGPGTDTQYF
TGCAGTGCCGAGGGCCCAGGCACAGATACGCAGTATTTT
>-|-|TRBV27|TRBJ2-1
CASRMGGARSYNEQFF
TGTGCCAGCAGGATGGGGGGGGCTCGAAGTTACAATGAGCAGTTCTTC
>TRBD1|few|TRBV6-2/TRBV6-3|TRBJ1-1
CASSYSRDRNWEMNTEAFF
TGTGCCAGCAGTTACTCACGGGACAGAAATTGGGAAATGAACACTGAAGCTTTCTTT
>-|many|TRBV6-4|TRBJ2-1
CASSEAPRLSDEQFF
TGTGCCAGCAGTGAGGCCCCCAGGTTAAGTGATGAGCAGTTCTTC
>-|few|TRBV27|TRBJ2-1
CASSLMAIYNEQFF
TGTGCCAGCAGTTTAATGGCTATTTACAATGAGCAGTTCTTC
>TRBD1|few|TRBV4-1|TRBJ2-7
CASSRGQGYYEQYF
TGCGCCAGCAGCCGAGGACAGGGTTACTACGAGCAGTACTTC
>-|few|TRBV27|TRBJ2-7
CASSPHWEQYF
TGTGCCAGCAGTCCCCACTGGGAGCAGTACTTC